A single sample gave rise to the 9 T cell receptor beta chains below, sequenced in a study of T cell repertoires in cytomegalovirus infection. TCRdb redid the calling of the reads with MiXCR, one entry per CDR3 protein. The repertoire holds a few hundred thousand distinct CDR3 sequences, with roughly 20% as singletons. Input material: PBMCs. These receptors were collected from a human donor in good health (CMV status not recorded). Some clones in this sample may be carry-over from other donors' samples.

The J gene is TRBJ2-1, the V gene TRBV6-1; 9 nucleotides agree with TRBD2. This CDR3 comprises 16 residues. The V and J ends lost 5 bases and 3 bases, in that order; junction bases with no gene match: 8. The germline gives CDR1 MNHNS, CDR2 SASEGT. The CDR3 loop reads CASSYEGLAIYNEQFF. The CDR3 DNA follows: TGTGCCAGCAGTTACGAAGGACTAGCGATCTACAATGAGCAGTTCTTC.

The CDR3 region is CSVRQGADYGYTF. Written as DNA, the CDR3 is TGCAGCGTTCGACAGGGGGCGGACTATGGCTACACCTTC. The chain carries TRBV29-1 and TRBJ1-2, with TRBD1 identical over 10 bases. The V and J ends lost 5 bases and 3 bases, in that order; junction bases with no gene match: 3. The CDR3 runs 13 residues. Germline assignment: CDR1 SQVTM and CDR2 ANQGSEA.

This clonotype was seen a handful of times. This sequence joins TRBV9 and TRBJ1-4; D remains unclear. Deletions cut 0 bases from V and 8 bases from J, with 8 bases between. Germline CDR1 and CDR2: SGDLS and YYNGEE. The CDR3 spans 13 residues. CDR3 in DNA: TGTGCCAGCAGCGTAGGCCACACGGAAAAACTGTTTTTT. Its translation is CASSVGHTEKLFF.

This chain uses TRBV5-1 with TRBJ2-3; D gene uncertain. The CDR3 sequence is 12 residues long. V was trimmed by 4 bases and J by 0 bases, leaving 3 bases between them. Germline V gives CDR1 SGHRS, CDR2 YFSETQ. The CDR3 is CASSVSTDTQYF. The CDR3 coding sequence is TGCGCCAGCAGCGTTAGCACAGATACGCAGTATTTT.

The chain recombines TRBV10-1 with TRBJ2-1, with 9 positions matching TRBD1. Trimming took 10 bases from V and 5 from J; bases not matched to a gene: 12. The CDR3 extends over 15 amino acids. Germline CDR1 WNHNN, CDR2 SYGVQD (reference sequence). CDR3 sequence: CATSTGTGSDNEQFF. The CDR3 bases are TGCGCCACCTCAACCGGGACAGGGTCGGACAATGAGCAGTTCTTC.

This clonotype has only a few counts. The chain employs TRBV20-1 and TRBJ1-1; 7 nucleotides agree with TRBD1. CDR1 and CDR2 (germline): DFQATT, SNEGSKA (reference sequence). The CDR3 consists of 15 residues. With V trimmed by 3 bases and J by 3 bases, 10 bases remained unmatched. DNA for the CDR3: TGCAGTGCTAGTCCGAGCAGGGGGGGAGACACTGAAGCTTTCTTT. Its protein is CSASPSRGGDTEAFF.

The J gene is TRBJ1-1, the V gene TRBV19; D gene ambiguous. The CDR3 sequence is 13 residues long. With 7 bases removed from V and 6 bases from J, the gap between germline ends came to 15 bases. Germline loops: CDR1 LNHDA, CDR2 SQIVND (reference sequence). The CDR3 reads CASTLAGHSEAFF. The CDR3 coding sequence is TGTGCCAGTACCCTCGCGGGCCATTCTGAAGCTTTCTTT.

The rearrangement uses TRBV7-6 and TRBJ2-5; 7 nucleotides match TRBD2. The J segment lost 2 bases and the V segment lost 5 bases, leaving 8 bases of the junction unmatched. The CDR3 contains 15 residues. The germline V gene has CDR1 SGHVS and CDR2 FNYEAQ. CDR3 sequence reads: CASSVLPRGQETQYF. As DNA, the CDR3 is TGTGCCAGCAGCGTTCTTCCGCGGGGGCAAGAGACCCAGTACTTC.

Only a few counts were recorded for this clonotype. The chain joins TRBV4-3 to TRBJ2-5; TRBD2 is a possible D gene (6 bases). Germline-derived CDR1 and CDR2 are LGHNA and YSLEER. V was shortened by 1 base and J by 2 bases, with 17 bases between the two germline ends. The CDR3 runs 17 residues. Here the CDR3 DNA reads TGCGCCAGCAGCCAAGGGGCGGTGCGGGAACCTCAAGAGACCCAGTACTTC. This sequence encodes CASSQGAVREPQETQYF.